Listed below are T cell receptor beta chains from one sample, sequenced in a study of T cell responses to AZD1222 COVID-19 vaccine. The assay was immunoSEQ multiplex PCR, and TCRdb's table has in-frame clones only and misses some. The repertoire holds around 170,000 clones, under 95% seen once, with about 4.2% in the top ten. Specimen: peripheral blood, collected on day 0 of AZD1222 vaccination. The source of these receptors is an adult in good health. Both conserved end residues are part of each CDR3. A D gene is named only where the DNA matches it firmly. Only part of the rows carry a size: once, few, many, or a class if the clone is expanded.

d_call,j_call,cdr3_length,clone_size,v_call,cdr3_aa,cdr3_nt
TRBD1,TRBJ1-2,16,-,TRBV4-2,CASSRDTGVPNYGYTF,TGTGCCAGCAGCCGAGACACAGGGGTCCCCAACTATGGCTACACCTTC
TRBD2,TRBJ2-1,15,-,TRBV6-2/TRBV6-3,CASSATGTSKYEQFF,TGTGCCAGCAGTGCTACCGGGACTAGTAAGTATGAGCAGTTCTTC
TRBD1,TRBJ1-1,14,-,TRBV2,CASSQTGGRTEAFF,TGTGCCAGCAGCCAGACAGGGGGCCGCACTGAAGCTTTCTTT
-,TRBJ1-4,15,-,TRBV5-1,CASSTGSGTYEKLFF,TGCGCCAGCAGCACGGGGTCCGGCACCTACGAAAAACTGTTTTTT
-,TRBJ2-1,16,-,TRBV7-9,CASSLDRGMLGHEQFF,TGTGCCAGCAGCTTAGATAGGGGGATGCTCGGCCATGAGCAGTTCTTC
TRBD2,TRBJ2-1,15,-,TRBV11-1,CASSLISGMYNEQFF,TGTGCCAGCAGCTTAATCAGCGGGATGTACAATGAGCAGTTCTTC
-,TRBJ1-1,13,-,TRBV7-3,CASSFSMNTEAFF,TGTGCCAGCAGCTTTAGTATGAACACTGAAGCTTTCTTT
-,TRBJ1-5,15,few,TRBV11-2,CASSLDSGKNQPQHF,TGTGCCAGCAGCTTGGACAGTGGGAAAAATCAGCCCCAGCATTTT
-,TRBJ1-5,13,-,TRBV4-1,CASSQVLAQPQHF,TGCGCCAGCAGCCAAGTCCTAGCTCAGCCCCAGCATTTT
-,TRBJ1-5,13,once,TRBV6-5,CASSYSLDQPQHF,TGTGCCAGCAGTTACTCTCTGGATCAGCCCCAGCATTTT
TRBD2,TRBJ2-1,16,-,TRBV7-3,CASSLTGTRGYNEQFF,TGTGCCAGCAGCTTAACCGGGACTAGGGGATACAATGAGCAGTTCTTC
TRBD1,TRBJ2-5,16,-,TRBV18,CASSPGSTGGRETQYF,TGTGCCAGCTCACCAGGGTCTACAGGGGGAAGAGAGACCCAGTACTTC
-,TRBJ2-1,11,-,TRBV20-1,CSATLGDEQFF,TGCAGTGCGACCCTAGGCGATGAGCAGTTCTTC
-,TRBJ1-2,12,once,TRBV29-1,CSVDAGPGGYTF,TGCAGCGTTGACGCGGGGCCTGGGGGCTACACCTTC
TRBD1,TRBJ1-2,14,-,TRBV28,CASSPRGGNYGYTF,TGTGCCAGCAGTCCCAGGGGGGGGAACTATGGCTACACCTTC
-,TRBJ2-5,14,-,TRBV4-3,CASSQWGNQETQYF,TGCGCCAGCAGCCAATGGGGAAACCAAGAGACCCAGTACTTC
TRBD1,TRBJ2-7,15,-,TRBV28,CASSKGDRGTYEQYF,TGTGCCAGCAGTAAAGGGGACAGGGGTACCTACGAGCAGTACTTC
TRBD1,TRBJ2-1,16,once,TRBV9,CASSEFWDRALNEQFF,TGTGCCAGCAGCGAGTTCTGGGACAGGGCTCTCAATGAGCAGTTCTTC
-,TRBJ2-3,13,-,TRBV3-1/TRBV3-2,CASSQQGPDTQYF,TGTGCCAGCAGCCAACAGGGGCCAGATACGCAGTATTTT
TRBD1,TRBJ2-2,16,-,TRBV4-1,CASSQMGQSNTGELFF,TGCGCCAGCAGCCAGATGGGACAGAGTAACACCGGGGAGCTGTTTTTT
-,TRBJ1-6,15,few,TRBV27,CASSLARTNYSPLHF,TGTGCCAGCAGTTTAGCTAGGACAAACTACTCACCCCTCCACTTT
TRBD2,TRBJ2-7,20,-,TRBV4-2,CASSQDSPFNSGIYSYEQYF,TGTGCCAGCAGCCAAGACTCCCCCTTCAATAGCGGGATCTACTCCTACGAGCAGTACTTC
TRBD1,TRBJ1-2,15,-,TRBV5-4,CASSPRTGRDYGYTF,TGTGCCAGCAGCCCTCGGACAGGGCGGGACTATGGCTACACCTTC
-,TRBJ1-2,12,-,TRBV12-3/TRBV12-4,CASSLALYGYTF,TGTGCCAGCAGTTTGGCACTCTATGGCTACACCTTC
-,TRBJ1-2,13,-,TRBV12-3/TRBV12-4,CASSLGERYGYTF,TGTGCCAGCAGTTTGGGGGAGCGGTATGGCTACACCTTC
-,TRBJ1-5,15,-,TRBV28,CASSVGTPGGQPQHF,TGTGCCAGCAGTGTAGGGACACCGGGCGGTCAGCCCCAGCATTTT
TRBD1,TRBJ2-7,16,-,TRBV28,CASSSPGQTLSYEQYF,TGTGCCAGCAGTTCCCCGGGACAGACTCTCTCCTACGAGCAGTACTTC
-,TRBJ1-1,14,few,TRBV12-5,CASGFGGSYTEAFF,TGTGCTAGTGGTTTCGGGGGGTCCTACACTGAAGCTTTCTTT
-,TRBJ1-2,13,-,TRBV2,CASSPGHVYGYTF,TGTGCCAGCAGTCCCGGACACGTCTATGGCTACACCTTC
-,TRBJ1-5,14,-,TRBV6-1,CASSEPWSNQPQHF,TGTGCCAGCAGTGAACCGTGGAGCAATCAGCCCCAGCATTTT
-,TRBJ1-2,13,-,TRBV5-1,CASSTEKGYGYTF,TGCGCCAGCAGCACAGAGAAGGGCTATGGCTACACCTTC
-,TRBJ2-7,14,-,TRBV18,CASSPQVHGSEQYF,TGTGCCAGCTCACCACAGGTACACGGATCCGAGCAGTACTTC
TRBD1,TRBJ1-6,14,few,TRBV7-2,CASSLVQGISPLHF,TGTGCCAGCAGCTTAGTACAGGGGATTAGCCCCCTCCACTTT
TRBD1,TRBJ1-5,15,-,TRBV6-5,CASSLYGTGLQPQHF,TGTGCCAGCAGCTTATACGGGACAGGGCTACAGCCCCAGCATTTT
TRBD2,TRBJ2-2,16,-,TRBV11-2,CASSPVLAGGPGELFF,TGTGCCAGCAGCCCCGTGTTAGCGGGAGGTCCCGGGGAGCTGTTTTTT
-,TRBJ2-7,12,once,TRBV19,CASSIKGGRQYF,TGTGCCAGTAGTATTAAAGGGGGTCGGCAGTACTTC
TRBD2,TRBJ2-5,12,once,TRBV30,CAWRGGRETQYF,TGTGCCTGGAGGGGAGGGCGGGAGACCCAGTACTTC
-,TRBJ1-5,16,-,TRBV10-3,CAISESDRAGNQPQHF,TGTGCCATCAGTGAGTCTGATAGGGCAGGGAATCAGCCCCAGCATTTT
-,TRBJ1-4,12,-,TRBV12-3/TRBV12-4,CASSSRVEKLFF,TGTGCCAGCAGTTCGAGGGTAGAAAAACTGTTTTTT
-,TRBJ1-1,13,-,TRBV9,CASSVVGDTEAFF,TGTGCCAGCAGCGTAGTAGGGGACACTGAAGCTTTCTTT
TRBD2,TRBJ2-7,15,-,TRBV5-4,CASSIKGTSVFEQYF,TGTGCCAGCAGCATTAAAGGGACTAGCGTATTCGAGCAGTACTTC
-,TRBJ2-1,13,once,TRBV4-1,CASTSRSGGEQFF,TGCGCCAGCACCAGCCGGAGTGGAGGGGAGCAGTTCTTC
-,TRBJ2-1,13,-,TRBV11-3,CASGLFRDNEQFF,TGTGCCAGCGGGTTATTCCGGGATAATGAGCAGTTCTTC
-,TRBJ1-1,13,-,TRBV5-8,CASSLRDNTEAFF,TGTGCCAGCAGCCTCCGGGACAACACTGAAGCTTTCTTT
-,TRBJ2-1,14,once,TRBV10-2,CASRGRALYNEQFF,TGCGCCAGCAGGGGACGGGCCTTATACAATGAGCAGTTCTTC
TRBD2,TRBJ2-1,21,-,TRBV23-1,CASSHPAPGLAGGMDSNEQFF,TGCGCCAGCAGTCATCCCGCCCCGGGACTAGCGGGAGGGATGGACAGCAATGAGCAGTTCTTC
TRBD1,TRBJ1-3,16,-,TRBV7-8,CASSRADRDSGNTIYF,TGTGCCAGCAGCAGAGCCGACAGGGACTCTGGAAACACCATATATTTT